This TCR beta chain was sequenced during a study of human T cells and chemical hapten exposure. Study in general: Small pooled library volume differences mainly caused per-sample TCR yield variation.

Time point reported: patch test 1, 2 weeks after DPC sensitization. Indicated treatment: therapeutic diphenylcyclopropenone sensitization with weekly scalp DPC. Germline V gene data show CDR1 as SGHVS and CDR2 as FQNEAQ. With V trimmed by 5 bases and J by 4 bases, 4 bases remained unmatched. The CDR3 runs 15 residues. This clonotype showed up many times. TCRdb ran MiXCR on the RACE reads and lists one entry per CDR3 protein. The data show approximately 70,000 distinct CDR3 sequences, more than 8% seen once. V and J are TRBV7-8 and TRBJ1-4, with TRBD1 matching over 10 bases. The source of this sequence is a woman in her 40s with alopecia areata. Some clones in this sample may be carry-over from other donors' samples. Source: whole blood, taken in connection with sensitization to the hapten diphenylcyclopropenone (DPC). CDR3 nucleotide sequence: TGTGCCAGCAGCGCCCGGACAGGGGGTAATGAAAAACTGTTTTTT. Its translation is CASSARTGGNEKLFF.